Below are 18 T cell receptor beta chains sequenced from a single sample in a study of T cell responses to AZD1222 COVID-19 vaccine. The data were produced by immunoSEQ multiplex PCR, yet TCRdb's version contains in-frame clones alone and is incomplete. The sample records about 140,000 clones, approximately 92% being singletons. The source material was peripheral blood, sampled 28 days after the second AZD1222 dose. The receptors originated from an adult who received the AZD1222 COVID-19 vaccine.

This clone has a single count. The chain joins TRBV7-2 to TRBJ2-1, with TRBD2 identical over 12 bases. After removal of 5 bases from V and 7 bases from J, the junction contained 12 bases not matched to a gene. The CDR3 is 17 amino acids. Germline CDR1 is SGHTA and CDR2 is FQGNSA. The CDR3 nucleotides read TGTGCCAGCAGCAAATGGGCTAGCGGGAGGGCCCGTAATGAGCAGTTCTTC. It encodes CASSKWASGRARNEQFF.

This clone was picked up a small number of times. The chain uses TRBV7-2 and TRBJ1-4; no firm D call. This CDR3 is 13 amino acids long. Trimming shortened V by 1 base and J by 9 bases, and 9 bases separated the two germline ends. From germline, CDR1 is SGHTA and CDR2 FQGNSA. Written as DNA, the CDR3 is TGTGCCAGCAGCTTAGTAGGCGGCAAAAAACTGTTTTTT. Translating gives CASSLVGGKKLFF. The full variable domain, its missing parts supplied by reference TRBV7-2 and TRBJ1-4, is GAGVSQSPSNKVTEKGKDVELRCDPISGHTALYWYRQSLGQGLEFLIYFQGNSAPDKSGLPSDRFSAERTGGSVSTLTIQRTQQEDSAVYLCASSLVGGKKLFFGSGTQLSVL.

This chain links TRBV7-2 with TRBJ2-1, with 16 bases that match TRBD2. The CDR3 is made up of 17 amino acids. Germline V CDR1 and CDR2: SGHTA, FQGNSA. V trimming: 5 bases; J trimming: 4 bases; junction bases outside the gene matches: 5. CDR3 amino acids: CASSPPGLAGGYNEQFF. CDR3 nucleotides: TGTGCCAGCAGCCCGCCGGGACTAGCGGGAGGGTACAATGAGCAGTTCTTC.

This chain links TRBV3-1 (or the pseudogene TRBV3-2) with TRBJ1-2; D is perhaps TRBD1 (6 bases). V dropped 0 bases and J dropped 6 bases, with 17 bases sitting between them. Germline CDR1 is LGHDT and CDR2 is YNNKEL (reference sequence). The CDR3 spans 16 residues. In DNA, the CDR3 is TGTGCCAGCAGCCAAGAACTTACAGGGAGGGACGATGGCTACACCTTC. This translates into CASSQELTGRDDGYTF.

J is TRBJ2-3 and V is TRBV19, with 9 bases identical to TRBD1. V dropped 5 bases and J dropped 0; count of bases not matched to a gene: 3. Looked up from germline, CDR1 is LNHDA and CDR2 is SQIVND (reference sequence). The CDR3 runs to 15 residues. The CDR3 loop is CASSRGQGSTDTQYF. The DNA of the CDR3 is TGTGCCAGTAGTCGGGGACAGGGAAGCACAGATACGCAGTATTTT.

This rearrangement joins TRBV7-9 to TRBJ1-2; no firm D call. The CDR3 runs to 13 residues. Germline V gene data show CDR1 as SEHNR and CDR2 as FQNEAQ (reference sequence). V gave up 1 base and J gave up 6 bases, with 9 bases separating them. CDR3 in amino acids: CASSLVTGHGYTF. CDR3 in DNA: TGTGCCAGCAGCTTAGTTACGGGTCATGGCTACACCTTC.

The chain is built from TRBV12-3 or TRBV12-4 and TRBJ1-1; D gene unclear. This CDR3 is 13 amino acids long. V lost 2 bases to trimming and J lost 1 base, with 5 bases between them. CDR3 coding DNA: TGTGCCAGCAGTTTAACGGAGAACACTGAAGCTTTCTTT. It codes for CASSLTENTEAFF.

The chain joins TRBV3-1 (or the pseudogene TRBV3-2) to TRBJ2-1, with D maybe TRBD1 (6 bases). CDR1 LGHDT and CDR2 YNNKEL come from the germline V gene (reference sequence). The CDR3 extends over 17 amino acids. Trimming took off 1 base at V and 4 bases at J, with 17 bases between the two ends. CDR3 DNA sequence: TGTGCCAGCAGCCAAGGAATCCAGGGGCTATTTTACAATGAGCAGTTCTTC. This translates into CASSQGIQGLFYNEQFF.

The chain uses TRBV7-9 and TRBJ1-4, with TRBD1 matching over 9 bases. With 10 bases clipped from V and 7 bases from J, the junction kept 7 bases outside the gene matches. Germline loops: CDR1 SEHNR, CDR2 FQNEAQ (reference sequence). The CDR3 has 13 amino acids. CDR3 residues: CATQGQGIEKLFF. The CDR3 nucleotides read TGTGCCACCCAGGGACAGGGTATTGAAAAACTGTTTTTT.

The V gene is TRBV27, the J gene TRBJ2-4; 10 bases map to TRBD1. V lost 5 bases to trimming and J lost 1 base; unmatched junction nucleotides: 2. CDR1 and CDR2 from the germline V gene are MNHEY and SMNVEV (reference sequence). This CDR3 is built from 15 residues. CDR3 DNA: TGTGCCAGCAGTACGGGACAGGGGGCCAAAAACATTCAGTACTTC. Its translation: CASSTGQGAKNIQYF.

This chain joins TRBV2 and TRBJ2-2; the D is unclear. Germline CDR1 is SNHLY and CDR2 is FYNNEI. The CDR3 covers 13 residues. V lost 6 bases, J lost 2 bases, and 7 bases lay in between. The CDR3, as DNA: TGTGCCAGCAGGGACCGAAACACCGGGGAGCTGTTTTTT. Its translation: CASRDRNTGELFF.

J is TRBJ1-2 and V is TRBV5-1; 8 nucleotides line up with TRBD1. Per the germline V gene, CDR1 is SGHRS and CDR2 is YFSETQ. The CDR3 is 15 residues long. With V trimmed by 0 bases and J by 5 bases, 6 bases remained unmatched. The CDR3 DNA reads TGCGCCAGCAGCTTGGAGGCAGGGGGCAGGTATGGCTACACCTTC. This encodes CASSLEAGGRYGYTF.

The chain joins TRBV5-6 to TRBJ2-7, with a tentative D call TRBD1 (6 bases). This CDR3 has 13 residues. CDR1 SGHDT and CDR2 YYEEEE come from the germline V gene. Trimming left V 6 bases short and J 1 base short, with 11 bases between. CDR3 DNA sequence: TGTGCCAGCACTACTGGACAGTCCTACGAGCAGTACTTC. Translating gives CASTTGQSYEQYF.

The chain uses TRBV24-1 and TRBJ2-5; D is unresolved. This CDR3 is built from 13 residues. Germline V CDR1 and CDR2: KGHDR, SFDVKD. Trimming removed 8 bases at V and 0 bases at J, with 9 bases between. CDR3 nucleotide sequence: TGTGCCACCACCGATAACAACCAAGAGACCCAGTACTTC. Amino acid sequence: CATTDNNQETQYF.

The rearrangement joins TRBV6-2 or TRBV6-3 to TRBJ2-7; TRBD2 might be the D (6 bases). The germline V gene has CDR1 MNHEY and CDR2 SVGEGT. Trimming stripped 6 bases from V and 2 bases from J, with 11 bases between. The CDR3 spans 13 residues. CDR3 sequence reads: CASSRDSTYEQYF. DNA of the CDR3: TGTGCCAGCAGCCGGGACTCGACCTACGAGCAGTACTTC.

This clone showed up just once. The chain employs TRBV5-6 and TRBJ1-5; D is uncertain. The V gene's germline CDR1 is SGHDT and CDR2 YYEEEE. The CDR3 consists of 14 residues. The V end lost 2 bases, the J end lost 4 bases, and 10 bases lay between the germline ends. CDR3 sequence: CASSFGPENQPQHF. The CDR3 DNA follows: TGTGCCAGCAGCTTTGGTCCTGAAAATCAGCCCCAGCATTTT.

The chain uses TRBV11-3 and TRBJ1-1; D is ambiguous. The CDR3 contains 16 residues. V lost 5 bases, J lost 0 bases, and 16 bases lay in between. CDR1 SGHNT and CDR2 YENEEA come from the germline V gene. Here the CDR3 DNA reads TGTGCCAGCAGCCCACGGGTGAGACTTATGAACACTGAAGCTTTCTTT. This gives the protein CASSPRVRLMNTEAFF.

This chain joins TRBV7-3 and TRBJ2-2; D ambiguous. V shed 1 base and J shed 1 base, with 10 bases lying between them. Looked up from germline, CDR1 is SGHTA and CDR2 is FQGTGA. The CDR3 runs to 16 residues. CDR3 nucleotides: TGTGCCAGCAGCTTAAGGGCAGCCAGGAACACCGGGGAGCTGTTTTTT. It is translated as CASSLRAARNTGELFF.